The T cell receptor (beta chain) described here comes from a study of blood T cell repertoires in COVID-19. Background on the study: COVID-19 samples, acute and convalescent, were from the United States, Italy and Spain.

During the 2 weeks before they entered the study, exposed participants had met someone with a PCR-confirmed or clinician-diagnosed COVID-19 case. CDR3 length: 15 residues. CDR1 is SGHRS, CDR2 YFSETQ, per germline. J gave up 7 bases and V 3 bases, and 6 bases lay outside the gene matches. Data came from immunoSEQ multiplex PCR; TCRdb stores just in-frame clones and leaves some out. In the table there are about 280,000 clones, about four fifths of which are singletons. The specimen was PBMCs or T cells enriched from blood (not recorded which). This receptor was identified in a man aged 35 to 55 who had been exposed to COVID-19. The gene calls are TRBV5-1 and TRBJ1-6; TRBD1 matches at 8 bases. CDR3 in DNA: TGCGCCAGCAGCTCGGGAGACAGGGGAAATTCACCCCTCCACTTT. Protein sequence: CASSSGDRGNSPLHF. The full variable domain, in which reference TRBV5-1 and TRBJ1-6 provide the parts outside the CDR3, is KAGVTQTPRYLIKTRGQQVTLSCSPISGHRSVSWYQQTPGQGLQFLFEYFSETQRNKGNFPGRFSGRQFSNSRSEMNVSTLELGDSALYLCASSSGDRGNSPLHFGNGTRLTVT.